This T cell receptor (beta chain) stems from a study of regulatory T cells in long-lasting Graves disease (TCRdb year 2021). Background for the entire study: Persistent Graves' disease was defined as persistently positive TSH receptor autoantibodies together with antithyroid drug treatment for over 5 years. The study was conducted in China and was registered as a clinical trial. A total of approximately 35 samples underwent TCR sequencing: approximately 13 from persistent and roughly 20 from newly diagnosed Graves' disease patients. Antithyroid drugs had been taken for roughly 10 years on average by persistent Graves' disease patients in the clinical cohort. Patients with persistent Graves' disease were compared with patients with newly diagnosed Graves' disease using TCR sequencing and RNA sequencing of peripheral blood.

The time point label of this sample denotes: persistent/refractory GD, antithyroid drugs over 5 years with positive TRAb. For both TCR sequencing and RNA sequencing, RNA was extracted from PBMCs in TRIzol. Graves' disease was diagnosed according to American Thyroid Association guidelines. Patients for the study were recruited at an endocrinology department in Xi'an, China. Each patient gave approximately 10 milliliters of peripheral blood, collected in an EDTA anticoagulant tube. Ficoll Paque Plus density gradient separation was used to isolate PBMCs, and no further T cell sorting was done. RNA quality was checked with an Agilent 2100 Bioanalyzer and agarose gel, and concentration with a NanoDrop 2000. What the research found in general, with its limitations: Persistent disease showed preferential use of TRBV28, TRBJ1-2 and TRBJ2-5, whereas newly diagnosed disease favored TRBV20-1 and TRBJ2-1. Peripheral blood alone was examined, since thyroid tissue, which constituted the primary lesion, could not be accessed. Compared with newly diagnosed patients, patients with persistent Graves' disease had lower TCR Shannon entropy and fewer highly expanded clones, which suggests clonal expansion. Patients with persistent disease shared more public clonotypes (over 2,500) than newly diagnosed patients did (966). The authors noted that the small sample size was a limitation that may lower accuracy. Sequencing and analysis were restricted to the TCR beta chain.

This clonotype was picked up a small number of times. Its recognized antigen is unknown. One base away there is no much larger clone; base qualities are not given. Libraries were prepared through multiplex PCR. The sequencing machine was an Illumina HiSeq 4000. To build TCR beta libraries, CDR3 regions were amplified by Arm-PCR using iRepertoire HTBI primers. Before sequencing, the PCR products underwent gel purification. Under the source paper's analysis protocol: Across samples, 60 to 70 TRBV and 14 TRBJ segments were identified and used for gene usage analysis of CDR3 amino acid clonotypes. COPE and FqMerger were used to merge the filtered high-quality paired reads into contigs. Contigs were aligned with BLAST to IMGT TRBV, TRBD and TRBJ reference genes, and CDR3 was defined per IMGT. Clonotypes above 0.1% frequency were classified as highly expanded clones. Shannon entropy served as the measure of repertoire diversity, while the Gini coefficient captured V-J evenness. Clonotypes shared by more than one individual were considered public. TCRdb handled the public reads itself, with Q25 trimming in fastp and clone calling in MiXCR, and kept productive beta chains. CDR3 protein duplicates are merged, each entry listing the most common genes and DNA. The V and J calls come from TCRdb's annotation, not from the publication. This sample has 650,000 to 700,000 distinct CDR3 sequences in its table, and around 30% of those were observed once. The ten largest clones represent roughly 46% of the sample.

CDR1 and CDR2 (MNHNS, SASEGT) derive from the germline V gene. The CDR3 spans 15 residues, from the cysteine through the phenylalanine. Solely the CDR3 DNA is kept, with 45 bases framed from the first base. The V and J ends are trimmed by 6 bases and 1 base, leaving 13 bases between them. This clonotype was sampled from a female donor with Graves disease. The receptor chain draws on TRBV6-1 and TRBJ1-3; a weak D assignment points to TRBD1 (6 bases agree). The source material was peripheral blood mononuclear cells (PBMCs), sampled when the disease was refractory, from a patient treated with antithyroid drugs. The sequence in DNA is TGTGCCAGCAGAGCCGGGACACCTTCTGGAAACACCATATATTTT. It translates as CASRAGTPSGNTIYF.